This T cell receptor (beta chain) is from a study of blood T cell repertoires in COVID-19. On the study more broadly: Samples representing acute and convalescent COVID-19 were sourced from the United States, Italy and Spain. PBMCs, B-cell-depleted T cells, or T cells provided the cDNA or gDNA that made up the material.

In the authors' methods: Reference gene primer amplification in the assay estimated nucleated cell counts. TCRdb keeps only in-frame clones here, not all; method: immunoSEQ multiplex PCR. D and trimming were read from the DNA, whereas the V and J calls and clone size are those reported in that table. The repertoire has 150,000 to 200,000 clones, 88% of them found once; the top ten carry under 30%. Trimming removed 5 bases from V and 4 bases from J, with 14 bases in between. This CDR3 is 14 amino acids long. Germline V gene data show CDR1 as SGHAT and CDR2 as FQNNGV. The TCR sequence derives from a man in his sixties with acute or convalescent COVID-19. The specimen was peripheral blood. The chain uses TRBV11-2 and TRBJ1-2, with a tentative D call TRBD1 (5 bases). This CDR3 reads CASSQGQSPYGYTF. In DNA, the CDR3 is TGTGCCAGCAGCCAGGGTCAGAGCCCCTATGGCTACACCTTC.